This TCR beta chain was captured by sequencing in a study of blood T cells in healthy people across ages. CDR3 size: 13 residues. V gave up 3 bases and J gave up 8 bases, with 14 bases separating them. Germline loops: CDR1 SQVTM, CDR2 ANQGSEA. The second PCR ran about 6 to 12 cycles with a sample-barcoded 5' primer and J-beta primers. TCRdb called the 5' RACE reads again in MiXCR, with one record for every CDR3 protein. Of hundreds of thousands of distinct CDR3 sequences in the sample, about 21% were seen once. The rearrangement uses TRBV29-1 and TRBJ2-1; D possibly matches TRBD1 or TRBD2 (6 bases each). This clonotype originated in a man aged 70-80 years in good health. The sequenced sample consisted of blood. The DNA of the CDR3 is TGCAGCGTTGACGGGGGACACTTGTATGAGCAGTTCTTC. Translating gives CSVDGGHLYEQFF.